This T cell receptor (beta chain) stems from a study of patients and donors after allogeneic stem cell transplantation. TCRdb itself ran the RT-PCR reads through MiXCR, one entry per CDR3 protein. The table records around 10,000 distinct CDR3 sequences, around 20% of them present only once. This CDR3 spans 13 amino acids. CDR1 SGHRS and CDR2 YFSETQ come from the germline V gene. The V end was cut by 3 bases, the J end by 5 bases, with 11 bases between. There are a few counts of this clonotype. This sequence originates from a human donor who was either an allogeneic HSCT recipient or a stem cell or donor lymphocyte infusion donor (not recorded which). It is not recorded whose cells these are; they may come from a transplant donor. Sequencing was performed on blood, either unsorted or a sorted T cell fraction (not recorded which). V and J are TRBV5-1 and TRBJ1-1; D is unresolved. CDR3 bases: TGCGCCAGCAGCTGGAACGGGGTAACTGAAGCTTTCTTT. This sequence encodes CASSWNGVTEAFF.